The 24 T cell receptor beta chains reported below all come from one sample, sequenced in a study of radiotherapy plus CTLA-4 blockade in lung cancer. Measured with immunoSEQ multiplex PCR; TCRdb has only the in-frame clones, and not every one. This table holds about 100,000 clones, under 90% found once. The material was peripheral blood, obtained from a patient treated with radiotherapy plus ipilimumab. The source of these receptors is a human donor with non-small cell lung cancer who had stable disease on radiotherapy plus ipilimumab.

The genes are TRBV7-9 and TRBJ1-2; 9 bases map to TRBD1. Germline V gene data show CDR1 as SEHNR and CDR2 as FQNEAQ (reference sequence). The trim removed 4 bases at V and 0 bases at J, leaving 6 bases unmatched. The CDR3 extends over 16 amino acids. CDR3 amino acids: CASSSFRDRANYGYTF. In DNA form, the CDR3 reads TGTGCCAGCAGCTCATTCCGGGACAGGGCTAACTATGGCTACACCTTC.

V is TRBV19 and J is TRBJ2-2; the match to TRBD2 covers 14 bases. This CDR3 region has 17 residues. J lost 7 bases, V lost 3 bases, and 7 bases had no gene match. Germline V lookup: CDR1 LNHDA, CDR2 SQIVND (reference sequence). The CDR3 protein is CASSMETSGRANGELFF. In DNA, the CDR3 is TGTGCCAGTAGTATGGAGACTAGCGGGAGGGCCAACGGGGAGCTGTTTTTT. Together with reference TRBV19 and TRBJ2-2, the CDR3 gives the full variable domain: DGGITQSPKYLFRKEGQNVTLSCEQNLNHDAMYWYRQDPGQGLRLIYYSQIVNDFQKGDIAEGYSVSREKKESFPLTVTSAQKNPTAFYLCASSMETSGRANGELFFGEGSRLTVL.

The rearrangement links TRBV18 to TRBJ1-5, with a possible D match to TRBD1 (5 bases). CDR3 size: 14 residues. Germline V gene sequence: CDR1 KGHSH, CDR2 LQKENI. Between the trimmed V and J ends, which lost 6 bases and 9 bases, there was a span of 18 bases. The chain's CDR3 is CASSSGTGDAPQHF. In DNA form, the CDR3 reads TGTGCCAGCTCCTCTGGGACGGGAGACGCGCCCCAGCATTTT.

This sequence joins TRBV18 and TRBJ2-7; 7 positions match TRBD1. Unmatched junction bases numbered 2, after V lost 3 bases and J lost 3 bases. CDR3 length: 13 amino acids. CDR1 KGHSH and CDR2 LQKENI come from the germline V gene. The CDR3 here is CASSPTGNYEQYF. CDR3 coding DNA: TGTGCCAGCTCACCGACAGGGAACTACGAGCAGTACTTC.

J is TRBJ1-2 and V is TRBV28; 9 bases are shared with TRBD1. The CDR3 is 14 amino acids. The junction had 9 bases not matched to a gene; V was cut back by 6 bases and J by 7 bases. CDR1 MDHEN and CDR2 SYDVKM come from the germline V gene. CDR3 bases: TGTGCCAGCAGCAAAACCGGGACAGGGAGTGGCTACACCTTC. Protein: CASSKTGTGSGYTF.

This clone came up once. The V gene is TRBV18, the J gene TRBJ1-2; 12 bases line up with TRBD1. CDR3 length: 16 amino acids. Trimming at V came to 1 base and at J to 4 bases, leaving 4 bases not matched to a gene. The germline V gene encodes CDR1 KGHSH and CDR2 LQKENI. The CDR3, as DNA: TGTGCCAGCTCACCACTGGGACAGGGGGCTTTCTATGGCTACACCTTC. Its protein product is CASSPLGQGAFYGYTF.

The CDR3 loop reads CASSLGEAGGSYNEQFF. The CDR3 nucleotides are TGTGCCAGCAGCTTGGGGGAGGCGGGAGGGTCCTACAATGAGCAGTTCTTC. The chain links TRBV5-8 to TRBJ2-1; TRBD2 matches at 9 bases. V was clipped by 0 bases and J by 1 base; unmatched bases: 5. Looked up from germline, CDR1 is SGHTS and CDR2 is YDEGEE. The CDR3 has 17 amino acids. The full variable domain, in which reference TRBV5-8 and TRBJ2-1 provide the parts outside the CDR3, is EAGVTQSPTHLIKTRGQQATLRCSPISGHTSVYWYQQALGLGLQFLLWYDEGEERNRGNFPPRFSGRQFPNYSSELNVNALELEDSALYLCASSLGEAGGSYNEQFFGPGTRLTVL.

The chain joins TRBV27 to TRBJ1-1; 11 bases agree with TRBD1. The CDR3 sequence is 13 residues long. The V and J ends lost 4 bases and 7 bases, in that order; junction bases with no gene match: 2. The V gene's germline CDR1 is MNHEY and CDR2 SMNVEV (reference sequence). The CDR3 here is CASSWDRGGEAFF. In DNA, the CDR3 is TGTGCCAGCAGTTGGGACAGGGGGGGTGAAGCTTTCTTT.

CDR3 sequence reads: CASSFRDRAGQPQHF. CDR3 bases: TGTGCCAGCAGTTTCCGGGACAGGGCGGGTCAGCCCCAGCATTTT. The chain couples TRBV28 to TRBJ1-5, with 9 bases identical to TRBD1. J lost 6 bases, V lost 3 bases, and 6 bases had no gene match. CDR1 MDHEN and CDR2 SYDVKM come from the germline V gene. This CDR3 contains 15 residues.

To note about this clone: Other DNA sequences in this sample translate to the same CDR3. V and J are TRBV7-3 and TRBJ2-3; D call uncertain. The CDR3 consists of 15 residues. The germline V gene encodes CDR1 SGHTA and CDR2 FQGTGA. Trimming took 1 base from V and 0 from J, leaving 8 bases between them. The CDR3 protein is CASSLMALSTDTQYF. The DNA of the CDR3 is TGTGCCAGCAGCTTAATGGCGTTGAGCACAGATACGCAGTATTTT.

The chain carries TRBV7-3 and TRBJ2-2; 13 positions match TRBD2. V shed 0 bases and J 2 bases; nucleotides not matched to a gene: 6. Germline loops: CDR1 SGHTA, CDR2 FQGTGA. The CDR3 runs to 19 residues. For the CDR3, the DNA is TGTGCCAGCAGCTTAACCGGACTAGCGGGAGCCCCTAACACCGGGGAGCTGTTTTTT. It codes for CASSLTGLAGAPNTGELFF.

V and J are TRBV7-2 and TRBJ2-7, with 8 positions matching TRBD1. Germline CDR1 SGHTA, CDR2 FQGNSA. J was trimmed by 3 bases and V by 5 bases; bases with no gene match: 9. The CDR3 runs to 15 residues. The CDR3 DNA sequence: TGTGCCAGCAGCAACGGACAGGGTAGCGTCTACGAGCAGTACTTC. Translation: CASSNGQGSVYEQYF. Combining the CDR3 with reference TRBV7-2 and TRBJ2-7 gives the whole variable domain GAGVSQSPSNKVTEKGKDVELRCDPISGHTALYWYRQSLGQGLEFLIYFQGNSAPDKSGLPSDRFSAERTGGSVSTLTIQRTQQEDSAVYLCASSNGQGSVYEQYFGPGTRLTVT.

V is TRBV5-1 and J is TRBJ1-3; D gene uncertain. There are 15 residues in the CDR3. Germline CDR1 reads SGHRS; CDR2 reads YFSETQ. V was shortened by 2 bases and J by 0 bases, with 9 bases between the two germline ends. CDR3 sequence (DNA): TGCGCCAGCAGCTTTGGGCATACCTCTGGAAACACCATATATTTT. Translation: CASSFGHTSGNTIYF.

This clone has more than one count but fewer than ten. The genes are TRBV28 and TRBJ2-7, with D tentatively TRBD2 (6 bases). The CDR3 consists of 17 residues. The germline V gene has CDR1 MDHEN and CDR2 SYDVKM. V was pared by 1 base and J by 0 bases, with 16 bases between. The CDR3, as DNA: TGTGCCAGCAGTTTATCCAGGCGGGGCAGTAGCTCCTACGAGCAGTACTTC. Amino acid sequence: CASSLSRRGSSSYEQYF.

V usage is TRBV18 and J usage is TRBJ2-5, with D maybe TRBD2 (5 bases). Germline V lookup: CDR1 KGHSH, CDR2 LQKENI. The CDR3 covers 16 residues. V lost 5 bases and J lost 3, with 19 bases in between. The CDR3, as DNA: TGTGCCAGCTCAACGGACTCGACCCCCCGTAAAGAGACCCAGTACTTC. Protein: CASSTDSTPRKETQYF.

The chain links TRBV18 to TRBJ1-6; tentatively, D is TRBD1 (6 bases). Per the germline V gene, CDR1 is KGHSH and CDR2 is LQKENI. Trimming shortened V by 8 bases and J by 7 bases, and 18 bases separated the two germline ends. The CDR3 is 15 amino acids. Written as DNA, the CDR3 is TGTGCCAGCAAACGGGCAGGGGACCTAAATTCACCCCTCCACTTT. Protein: CASKRAGDLNSPLHF.

Here the CDR3 reads CASSLAGTGRGPQHF. Written as DNA, the CDR3 is TGTGCCAGCAGCTTAGCCGGGACAGGGAGAGGGCCCCAGCATTTT. V usage is TRBV7-9 and J usage is TRBJ1-5; 9 bases line up with TRBD1. V shed 0 bases and J 9 bases; nucleotides not matched to a gene: 6. This CDR3 has 15 amino acids. Germline CDR1 reads SEHNR; CDR2 reads FQNEAQ (reference sequence).

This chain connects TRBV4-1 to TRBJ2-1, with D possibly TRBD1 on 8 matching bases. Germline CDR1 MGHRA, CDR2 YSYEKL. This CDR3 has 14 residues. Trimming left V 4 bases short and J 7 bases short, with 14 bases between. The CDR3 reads CASSPDRGGNEQFF. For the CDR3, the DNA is TGCGCCAGCAGCCCCGACAGGGGAGGGAATGAGCAGTTCTTC.

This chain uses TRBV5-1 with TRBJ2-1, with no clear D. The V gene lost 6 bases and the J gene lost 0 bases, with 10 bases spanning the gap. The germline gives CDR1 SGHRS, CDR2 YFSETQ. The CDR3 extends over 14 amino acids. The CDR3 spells CASKDRASYNEQFF. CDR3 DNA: TGCGCCAGCAAGGACCGAGCCTCCTACAATGAGCAGTTCTTC.

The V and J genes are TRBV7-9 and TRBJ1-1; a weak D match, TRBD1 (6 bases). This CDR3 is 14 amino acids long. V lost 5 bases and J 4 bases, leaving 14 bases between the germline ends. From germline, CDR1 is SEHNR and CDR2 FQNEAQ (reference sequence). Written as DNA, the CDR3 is TGTGCCAGCAGCGCAGCAGGGGTCCGCACTGAAGCTTTCTTT. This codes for CASSAAGVRTEAFF.

CDR3 protein: CASSWGLLAGVAETQYF. The CDR3 coding sequence is TGTGCCAGCAGCTGGGGTCTACTAGCGGGAGTCGCGGAGACCCAGTACTTC. The V and J genes are TRBV5-8 and TRBJ2-5, with 11 nucleotides matching TRBD2. Trimming at V came to 3 bases and at J to 5 bases, leaving 12 bases not matched to a gene. CDR3 length: 17 amino acids. Germline CDR1 and CDR2: SGHTS and YDEGEE.

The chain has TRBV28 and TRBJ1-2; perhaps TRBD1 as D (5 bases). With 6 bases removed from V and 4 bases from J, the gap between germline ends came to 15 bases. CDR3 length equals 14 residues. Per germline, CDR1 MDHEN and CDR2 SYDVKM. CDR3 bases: TGTGCCAGCAGCTCCGGGACGGTCGTCTATGGCTACACCTTC. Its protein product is CASSSGTVVYGYTF.

CDR3 coding DNA: TGTGCCAGTAGTATTGGCAGGGGTGGCGGGGAGCTGTTTTTT. Encoded protein: CASSIGRGGGELFF. The chain recombines TRBV19 with TRBJ2-2; a possible D gene is TRBD1 (6 bases). CDR1 LNHDA and CDR2 SQIVND come from the germline V gene (reference sequence). V was trimmed by 3 bases and J by 7 bases, leaving 12 bases between them. CDR3 length: 14 residues.

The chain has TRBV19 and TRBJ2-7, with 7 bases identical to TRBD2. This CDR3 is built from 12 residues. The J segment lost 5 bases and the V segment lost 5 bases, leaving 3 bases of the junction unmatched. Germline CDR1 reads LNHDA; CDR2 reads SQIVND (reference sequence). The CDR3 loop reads CASSWTSNEQYF. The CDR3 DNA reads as TGTGCCAGTAGTTGGACTAGTAACGAGCAGTACTTC. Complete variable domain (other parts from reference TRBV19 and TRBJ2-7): DGGITQSPKYLFRKEGQNVTLSCEQNLNHDAMYWYRQDPGQGLRLIYYSQIVNDFQKGDIAEGYSVSREKKESFPLTVTSAQKNPTAFYLCASSWTSNEQYFGPGTRLTVT.